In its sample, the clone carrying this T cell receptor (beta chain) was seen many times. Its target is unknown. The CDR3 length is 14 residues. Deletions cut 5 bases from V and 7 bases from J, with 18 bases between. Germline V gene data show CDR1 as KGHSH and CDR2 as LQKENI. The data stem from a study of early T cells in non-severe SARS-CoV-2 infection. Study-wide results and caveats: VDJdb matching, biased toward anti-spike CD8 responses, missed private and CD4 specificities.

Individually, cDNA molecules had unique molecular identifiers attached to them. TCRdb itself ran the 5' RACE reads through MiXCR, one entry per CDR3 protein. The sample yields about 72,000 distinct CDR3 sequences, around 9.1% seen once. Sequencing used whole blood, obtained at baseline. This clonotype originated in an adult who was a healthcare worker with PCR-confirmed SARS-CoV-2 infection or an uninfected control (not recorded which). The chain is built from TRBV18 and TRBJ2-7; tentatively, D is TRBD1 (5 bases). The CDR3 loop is CASSDSGTGQEQYF. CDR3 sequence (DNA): TGTGCCAGCTCAGACAGTGGAACAGGTCAGGAGCAGTACTTC.